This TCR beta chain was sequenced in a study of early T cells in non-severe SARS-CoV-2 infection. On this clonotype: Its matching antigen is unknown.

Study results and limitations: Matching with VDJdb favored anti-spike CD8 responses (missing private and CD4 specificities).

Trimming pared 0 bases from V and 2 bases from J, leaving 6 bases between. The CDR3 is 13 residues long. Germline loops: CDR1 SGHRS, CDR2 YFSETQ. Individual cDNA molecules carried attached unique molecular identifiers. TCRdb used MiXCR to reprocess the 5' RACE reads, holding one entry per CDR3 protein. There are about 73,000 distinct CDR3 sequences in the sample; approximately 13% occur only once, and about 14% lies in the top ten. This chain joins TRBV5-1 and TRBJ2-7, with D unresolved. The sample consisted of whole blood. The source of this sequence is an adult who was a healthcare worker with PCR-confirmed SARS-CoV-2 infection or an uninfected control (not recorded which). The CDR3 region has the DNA TGCGCCAGCAGCTTGGGGACCCCCTACGAGCAGTACTTC. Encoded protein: CASSLGTPYEQYF.